Each of the 21 T cell receptor beta chains below was sequenced from the same sample in a study of blood T cell repertoires in COVID-19. The data were produced by immunoSEQ multiplex PCR, yet TCRdb's version contains in-frame clones alone and is incomplete. The table lists roughly 190,000 clones, roughly 84% of them singletons. The sample comprised PBMCs or T cells enriched from blood (not recorded which). The receptors were gathered from a woman younger than 45 who had recovered from COVID-19.

The chain recombines TRBV28 with TRBJ1-6, with D possibly TRBD1 on 6 matching bases. CDR3 length: 13 amino acids. CDR1 MDHEN and CDR2 SYDVKM come from the germline V gene. V lost 10 bases, J lost 7 bases, and 14 bases lay in between. The CDR3 sequence is CATDGRGNSPLHF. The CDR3 bases are TGTGCCACCGACGGCAGGGGAAATTCACCCCTCCACTTT.

Of note for this clone: Additional DNA sequences in this sample encode the identical CDR3. The chain recombines TRBV10-3 with TRBJ1-1; maybe TRBD1 (5 bases). V was shortened by 0 bases and J by 4 bases, with 6 bases between the two germline ends. The CDR3 runs 13 residues. The V gene's germline CDR1 is ENHRY and CDR2 SYGVKD. The chain's CDR3 is CAISESGGTEAFF. Here the CDR3 DNA reads TGTGCCATCAGTGAGTCCGGGGGCACTGAAGCTTTCTTT.

This chain joins TRBV18 and TRBJ1-2; D is possibly TRBD1 (6 bases). The germline gives CDR1 KGHSH, CDR2 LQKENI. The V gene lost 4 bases and the J gene lost 4 bases, with 16 bases spanning the gap. The length of the CDR3 is 15 residues. This CDR3 is CASSLNDDRSYGYTF. CDR3 coding DNA: TGTGCCAGCTCACTTAACGATGACAGGAGCTATGGCTACACCTTC.

The chain is built from TRBV7-2 and TRBJ2-1; D is ambiguous. The germline V gene has CDR1 SGHTA and CDR2 FQGNSA. Deletions cut 1 base from V and 3 bases from J, with 13 bases between. The CDR3 sequence is 16 residues long. The CDR3 spells CASSLGEVPLYNEQFF. In DNA, the CDR3 is TGTGCCAGCAGCTTAGGAGAGGTGCCTCTCTACAATGAGCAGTTCTTC.

The rearrangement joins TRBV27 to TRBJ1-1; D remains unclear. V lost 10 bases and J lost 3, with 21 bases in between. CDR1 and CDR2 (germline): MNHEY, SMNVEV (reference sequence). This CDR3 contains 15 residues. This CDR3 is CATMKVATEDTEAFF. CDR3 DNA: TGTGCCACCATGAAAGTTGCGACTGAGGACACTGAAGCTTTCTTT.

This clone was observed a few times. At one end, the junction sequence differs from germline, possibly due to a read error. This chain uses TRBV19 with TRBJ2-2; 11 nucleotides agree with TRBD2. CDR1 and CDR2 from the germline V gene are LNHDA and SQIVND (reference sequence). The CDR3 loop spans 14 amino acids. The CDR3 protein is CASSSGGVIGELFF. CDR3 coding DNA: TGTGCCAGCAGTAGCGGGGGGGTCATCGGGGAGCTGTTTTTT.

J is TRBJ1-4 and V is TRBV9; D perhaps matches TRBD1 (5 bases). The CDR3 covers 16 residues. The germline V gene has CDR1 SGDLS and CDR2 YYNGEE. V gave up 1 base and J gave up 7 bases, with 17 bases separating them. Here the CDR3 reads CASSVLRLGPGEKLFF. CDR3 bases: TGTGCCAGCAGCGTACTAAGGTTGGGGCCGGGTGAAAAACTGTTTTTT. The variable domain in full, with the rest retrieved from reference TRBV9 and TRBJ1-4, is DSGVTQTPKHLITATGQRVTLRCSPRSGDLSVYWYQQSLDQGLQFLIQYYNGEERAKGNILERFSAQQFPDLHSELNLSSLELGDSALYFCASSVLRLGPGEKLFFGSGTQLSVL.

The CDR3 spells CASSEFGLSYEQYF. In DNA, the CDR3 is TGTGCCAGCAGTGAATTTGGACTATCGTACGAGCAGTACTTC. This chain links TRBV6-1 with TRBJ2-7; TRBD2 might be the D (6 bases). CDR1 is MNHNS and CDR2 is SASEGT in the germline V gene. CDR3 length: 14 amino acids. Trimming shortened V by 2 bases and J by 4 bases, and 12 bases separated the two germline ends.

There are many counts of this clone. The chain combines TRBV9 with TRBJ1-3, with 8 bases aligning to TRBD1. V shed 4 bases and J 4 bases; nucleotides not matched to a gene: 13. Germline assignment: CDR1 SGDLS and CDR2 YYNGEE. The CDR3 runs to 17 residues. The CDR3 region is CASSSQAGGASGNTIYF. The CDR3, as DNA: TGTGCCAGCAGCTCACAAGCAGGGGGCGCGTCCGGAAACACCATATATTTT.

This sequence joins TRBV5-1 and TRBJ2-5; D might be TRBD1 (6 bases). This CDR3 spans 13 amino acids. Germline assignment: CDR1 SGHRS and CDR2 YFSETQ. V was clipped by 1 base and J by 3 bases, with 7 bases between them. The CDR3: CASSLTGKETQYF. In nucleotides, the CDR3 is TGCGCCAGCAGCTTGACAGGGAAAGAGACCCAGTACTTC.

The chain joins TRBV12-3 or TRBV12-4 to TRBJ1-2, with 8 positions matching TRBD1. The CDR3 runs to 13 residues. The V segment lost 6 bases and the J segment 8 bases; nucleotides outside the gene matches: 8. This CDR3 is CASSKRTGFGYTF. The CDR3, as DNA: TGTGCCAGCAGCAAGCGGACAGGGTTCGGCTACACCTTC.

This chain links TRBV6-2 or TRBV6-3 with TRBJ2-1; possible D gene TRBD1, 5 bases. The CDR3 consists of 13 residues. The ends were cut back, 6 bases at V and 6 bases at J, with 12 bases in the middle. The V gene's germline CDR1 is MNHEY and CDR2 SVGEGT. CDR3 nucleotide sequence: TGTGCCAGCAGCCTGGGGCGGAGCAATGAGCAGTTCTTC. The encoded protein is CASSLGRSNEQFF.

The chain combines TRBV4-1 with TRBJ1-6; D unclear. This CDR3 comprises 19 residues. Trimming left V 0 bases short and J 2 bases short, with 17 bases between. CDR1 and CDR2 from the germline V gene are MGHRA and YSYEKL. CDR3 sequence reads: CASSQDISGRTPYNSPLHF. CDR3 nucleotide sequence: TGCGCCAGCAGCCAAGATATTTCGGGGAGAACTCCCTATAATTCACCCCTCCACTTT.

V usage is TRBV3-1 (or the pseudogene TRBV3-2) and J usage is TRBJ1-5; D remains ambiguous. This CDR3 region has 13 residues. The V end lost 1 base, the J end lost 6 bases, and 7 bases lay between the germline ends. Per the germline V gene, CDR1 is LGHDT and CDR2 is YNNKEL (reference sequence). For the CDR3, the DNA is TGTGCCAGCAGCCAAGGAGAGGTTCAGCCCCAGCATTTT. This gives the protein CASSQGEVQPQHF.

This clone was seen only once. V gene TRBV19 combines with J gene TRBJ1-2, with a tentative D call TRBD1 (5 bases). Germline V lookup: CDR1 LNHDA, CDR2 SQIVND (reference sequence). The CDR3 is made up of 12 amino acids. V was cut by 7 bases and J by 5 bases, with 11 bases left in between. The CDR3 sequence is CASNKGLYGYTF. The CDR3 region has the DNA TGTGCCAGTAATAAGGGACTATATGGCTACACCTTC.

The V and J genes are TRBV6-5 and TRBJ1-2; possibly TRBD1 for D (6 bases). The CDR3 spans 15 residues. Germline lookup yields CDR1 MNHEY and CDR2 SVGAGI. V shed 8 bases and J shed 0 bases, with 16 bases lying between them. The CDR3 region has the DNA TGTGCCAGCCGGACAGCCGAATTAGCTAACTATGGCTACACCTTC. Its protein product is CASRTAELANYGYTF.

This clone was detected only once. This chain uses TRBV12-5 with TRBJ1-2; 12 bases are shared with TRBD1. Germline CDR1 reads LGHNT; CDR2 reads FRNRAP. With 0 bases clipped from V and 8 bases from J, the junction kept 13 bases outside the gene matches. The CDR3 sequence is 18 residues long. DNA of the CDR3: TGTGCTAGTGGTTTGGTGCGGGAAACCGGGACAGGGGGCGGCGGCTACACCTTC. This translates into CASGLVRETGTGGGGYTF.

This chain uses TRBV24-1 with TRBJ2-1; 8 bases are shared with TRBD2. Germline lookup yields CDR1 KGHDR and CDR2 SFDVKD. The CDR3 runs 13 residues. V was clipped by 6 bases and J by 7 bases; unmatched bases: 4. DNA for the CDR3: TGTGCCACCAGTTACAGCGGGAGAAATGAGCAGTTCTTC. Translating it yields CATSYSGRNEQFF.

This clone has just one count. V and J are TRBV10-3 and TRBJ2-7, with TRBD2 matching over 9 bases. The CDR3 extends over 14 amino acids. The V segment lost 11 bases and the J segment 4 bases; nucleotides outside the gene matches: 12. Germline loops: CDR1 ENHRY, CDR2 SYGVKD. CDR3: CAAAGSGRSYEQYF. CDR3 nucleotides: TGTGCCGCGGCAGGAAGCGGGAGGTCGTACGAGCAGTACTTC.

The V gene is TRBV5-8, the J gene TRBJ2-7; 10 nucleotides align to TRBD1. Trimming took 4 bases from V and 5 from J; bases not matched to a gene: 12. Germline-derived CDR1 and CDR2 are SGHTS and YDEGEE. The CDR3 sequence is 16 residues long. The CDR3 loop is CASSPGGGQGIHEQYF. The DNA of the CDR3 is TGTGCCAGCAGCCCGGGGGGGGGACAGGGGATCCACGAGCAGTACTTC.

The table lists this clone with a few counts. This chain uses TRBV14 with TRBJ1-4; D possibly corresponds to TRBD1 (5 bases). The CDR3 is 15 residues long. V shed 4 bases and J shed 5 bases, with 14 bases lying between them. The germline gives CDR1 SGHDN, CDR2 FVKESK. For the CDR3, the DNA is TGTGCCAGCAGCCTCGTGGGGACTCCGAATGAAAAACTGTTTTTT. Protein product: CASSLVGTPNEKLFF. The complete variable domain, with remaining parts taken from reference TRBV14 and TRBJ1-4, reads EAGVTQFPSHSVIEKGQTVTLRCDPISGHDNLYWYRRVMGKEIKFLLHFVKESKQDESGMPNNRFLAERTGGTYSTLKVQPAELEDSGVYFCASSLVGTPNEKLFFGSGTQLSVL.